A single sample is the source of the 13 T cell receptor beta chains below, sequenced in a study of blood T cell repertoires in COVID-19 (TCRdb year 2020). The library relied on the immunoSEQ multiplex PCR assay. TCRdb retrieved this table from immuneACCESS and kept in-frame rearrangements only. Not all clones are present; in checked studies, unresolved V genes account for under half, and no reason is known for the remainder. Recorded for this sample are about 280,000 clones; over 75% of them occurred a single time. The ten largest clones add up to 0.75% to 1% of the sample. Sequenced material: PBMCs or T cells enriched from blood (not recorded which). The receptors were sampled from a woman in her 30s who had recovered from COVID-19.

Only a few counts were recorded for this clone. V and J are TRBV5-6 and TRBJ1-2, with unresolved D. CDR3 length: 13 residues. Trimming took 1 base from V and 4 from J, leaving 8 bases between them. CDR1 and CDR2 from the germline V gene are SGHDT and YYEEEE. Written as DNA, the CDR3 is TGTGCCAGCAGCTTGCGGGTTTTCTATGGCTACACCTTC. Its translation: CASSLRVFYGYTF.

Here the CDR3 reads CASSFREGGYEQYF. CDR3 sequence (DNA): TGTGCCAGCAGTTTTCGAGAAGGGGGCTACGAGCAGTACTTC. V and J are TRBV27 and TRBJ2-7; D possibly corresponds to TRBD1 (6 bases). The CDR3 runs 14 residues. Germline V gene sequence: CDR1 MNHEY, CDR2 SMNVEV (reference sequence). V lost 3 bases, J lost 3 bases, and 12 bases lay in between.

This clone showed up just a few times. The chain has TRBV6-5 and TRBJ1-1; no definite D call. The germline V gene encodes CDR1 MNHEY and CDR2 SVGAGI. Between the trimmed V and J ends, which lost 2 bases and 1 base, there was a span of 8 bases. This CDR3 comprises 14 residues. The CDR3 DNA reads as TGTGCCAGCAGTTACAGAGAAACGAACACTGAAGCTTTCTTT. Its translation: CASSYRETNTEAFF.

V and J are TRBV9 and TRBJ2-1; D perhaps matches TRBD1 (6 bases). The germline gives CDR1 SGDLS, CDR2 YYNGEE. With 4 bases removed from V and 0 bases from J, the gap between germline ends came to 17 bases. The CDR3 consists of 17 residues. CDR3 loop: CASSLQGSRSSYNEQFF. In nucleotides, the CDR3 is TGTGCCAGCAGCCTACAGGGTTCTCGGAGCTCCTACAATGAGCAGTTCTTC.

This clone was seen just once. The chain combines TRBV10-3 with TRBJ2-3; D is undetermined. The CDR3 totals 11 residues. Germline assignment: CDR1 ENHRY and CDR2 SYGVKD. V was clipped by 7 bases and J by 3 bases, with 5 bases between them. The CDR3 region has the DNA TGTGCCATCAAACAGACAGATACGCAGTATTTT. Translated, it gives CAIKQTDTQYF.

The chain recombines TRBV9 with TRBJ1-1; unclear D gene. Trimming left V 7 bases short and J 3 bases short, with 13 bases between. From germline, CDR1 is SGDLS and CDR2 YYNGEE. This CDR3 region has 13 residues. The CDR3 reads CASRNNRDTEAFF. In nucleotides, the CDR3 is TGTGCCAGCCGCAACAATCGGGACACTGAAGCTTTCTTT.

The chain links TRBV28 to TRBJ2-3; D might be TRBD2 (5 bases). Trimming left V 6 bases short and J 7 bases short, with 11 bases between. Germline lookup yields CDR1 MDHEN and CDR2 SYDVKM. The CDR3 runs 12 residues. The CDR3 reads CASSLRRNTQYF. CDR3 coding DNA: TGTGCCAGCAGCCTCCGGAGGAATACGCAGTATTTT.

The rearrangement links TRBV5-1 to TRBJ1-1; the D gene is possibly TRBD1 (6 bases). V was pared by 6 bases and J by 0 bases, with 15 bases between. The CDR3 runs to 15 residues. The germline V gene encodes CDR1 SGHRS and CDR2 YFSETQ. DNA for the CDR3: TGCGCCAGCAAGGTGGGGGCAGTCATGAACACTGAAGCTTTCTTT. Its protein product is CASKVGAVMNTEAFF. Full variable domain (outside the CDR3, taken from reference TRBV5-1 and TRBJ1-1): KAGVTQTPRYLIKTRGQQVTLSCSPISGHRSVSWYQQTPGQGLQFLFEYFSETQRNKGNFPGRFSGRQFSNSRSEMNVSTLELGDSALYLCASKVGAVMNTEAFFGQGTRLTVV.

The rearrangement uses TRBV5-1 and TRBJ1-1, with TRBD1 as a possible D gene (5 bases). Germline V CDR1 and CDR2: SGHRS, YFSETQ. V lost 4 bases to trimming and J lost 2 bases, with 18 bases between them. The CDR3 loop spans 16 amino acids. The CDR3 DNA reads TGCGCCAGCAGCCACTTGTGGCAGGGCGGTAACACTGAAGCTTTCTTT. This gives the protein CASSHLWQGGNTEAFF.

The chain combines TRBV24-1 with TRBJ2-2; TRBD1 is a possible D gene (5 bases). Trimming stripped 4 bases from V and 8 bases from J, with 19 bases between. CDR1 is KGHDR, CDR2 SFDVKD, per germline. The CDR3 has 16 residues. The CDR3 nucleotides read TGTGCCACCAGTGAGCCCAGGGCCCCTACCCGGGGGGAGCTGTTTTTT. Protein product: CATSEPRAPTRGELFF.

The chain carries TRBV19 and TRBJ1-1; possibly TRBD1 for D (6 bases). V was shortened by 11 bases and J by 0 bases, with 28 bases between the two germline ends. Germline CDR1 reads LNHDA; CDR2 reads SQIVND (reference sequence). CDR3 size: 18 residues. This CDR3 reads CASQGKASAPHMNTEAFF. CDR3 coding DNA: TGTGCCTCCCAGGGGAAGGCCTCTGCCCCCCACATGAACACTGAAGCTTTCTTT.

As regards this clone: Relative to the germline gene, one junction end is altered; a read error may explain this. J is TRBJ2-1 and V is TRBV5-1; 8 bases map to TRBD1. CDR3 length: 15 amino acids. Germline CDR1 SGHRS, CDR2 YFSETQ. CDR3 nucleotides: TGCGCCAGCAGTTTGGACAGGGTAACCTACAATGAGCAGTTCTTC. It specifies CASSLDRVTYNEQFF. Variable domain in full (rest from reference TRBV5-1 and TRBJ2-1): KAGVTQTPRYLIKTRGQQVTLSCSPISGHRSVSWYQQTPGQGLQFLFEYFSETQRNKGNFPGRFSGRQFSNSRSEMNVSTLELGDSALYLCASSLDRVTYNEQFFGPGTRLTVL.

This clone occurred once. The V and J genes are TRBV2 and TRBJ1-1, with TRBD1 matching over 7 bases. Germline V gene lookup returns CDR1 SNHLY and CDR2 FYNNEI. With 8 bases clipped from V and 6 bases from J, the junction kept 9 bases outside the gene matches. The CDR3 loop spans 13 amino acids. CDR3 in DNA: TGTGCCAGCGTTCAACACACAGGGGCTGAAGCTTTCTTT. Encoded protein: CASVQHTGAEAFF.